Below are 11 T cell receptor beta chains sequenced from a single sample in a study of cytomegalovirus exposure and HLA in healthy donors. Primers: 60 Vbeta forward and 13 Jbeta reverse. Assay: immunoSEQ multiplex PCR; the TCRdb copy retains only in-frame clones and omits some. The sample shows about 160,000 clones, about 65% of them seen only once. Sequenced: PBMCs. These receptors came from a young woman in good health and CMV-seronegative.

This chain uses TRBV29-1 with TRBJ2-5, with 8 nucleotides matching TRBD2. The J call may be incorrect, as the DNA end agrees better with TRBJ2-7. Looked up from germline, CDR1 is SQVTM and CDR2 is ANQGSEA. The CDR3 runs 13 residues. The CDR3 nucleotides read TGCAGCGGGCTCACTAGCGGCTCTTACGAGCAGTACTTC. It specifies CSGLTSGSYEQYF.

The chain has TRBV9 and TRBJ1-6, with a tentative D call TRBD1 (6 bases). Germline CDR1 and CDR2: SGDLS and YYNGEE. V lost 3 bases and J lost 10, with 17 bases in between. This CDR3 spans 15 amino acids. In DNA form, the CDR3 reads TGTGCCAGCAGCGCCCACCAGGACAGTACCTCACCCCTCCACTTT. It specifies CASSAHQDSTSPLHF. The full variable domain, in which reference TRBV9 and TRBJ1-6 provide the parts outside the CDR3, is DSGVTQTPKHLITATGQRVTLRCSPRSGDLSVYWYQQSLDQGLQFLIQYYNGEERAKGNILERFSAQQFPDLHSELNLSSLELGDSALYFCASSAHQDSTSPLHFGNGTRLTVT.

The genes are TRBV7-8 and TRBJ1-3, with 7 bases aligning to TRBD1. Germline CDR1 and CDR2: SGHVS and FQNEAQ. The junction had 3 bases not matched to a gene; V was cut back by 2 bases and J by 2 bases. CDR3 length: 15 residues. CDR3 DNA sequence: TGTGCCAGCAGCTTAAACAGGGGCCCTGGAAACACCATATATTTT. This codes for CASSLNRGPGNTIYF. Together with reference TRBV7-8 and TRBJ1-3, the CDR3 gives the full variable domain: GAGVSQSPRYKVAKRGQDVALRCDPISGHVSLFWYQQALGQGPEFLTYFQNEAQLDKSGLPSDRFFAERPEGSVSTLKIQRTQQEDSAVYLCASSLNRGPGNTIYFGEGSWLTVV.

The table lists this clone with a few counts. The rearrangement uses TRBV4-1 and TRBJ1-1; TRBD1 agrees at 8 bases. The length of the CDR3 is 15 residues. CDR1 is MGHRA, CDR2 YSYEKL, per germline. Losses at the gene ends were 3 bases for V and 0 bases for J; bases not matched to a gene: 3. The CDR3 is CASSHGDRMNTEAFF. Written as DNA, the CDR3 is TGCGCCAGCAGCCACGGGGACAGGATGAACACTGAAGCTTTCTTT.

This clone was counted between two and nine times. The rearrangement links TRBV4-1 to TRBJ1-2, with TRBD1 matching 7 bases. Germline trimming cut 0 bases from V and 5 bases from J; bases unmatched to any gene: 6. Germline CDR1 MGHRA, CDR2 YSYEKL. This CDR3 is built from 15 residues. In DNA form, the CDR3 reads TGCGCCAGCAGCCAAGATTGGGGGACAGTATATGGCTACACCTTC. Its protein product is CASSQDWGTVYGYTF.

V usage is TRBV5-4 and J usage is TRBJ1-2, with 8 bases aligning to TRBD1. The CDR3 contains 14 residues. V shed 1 base, J shed 4 bases, and the junction held 3 bases outside the gene matches. The germline CDR1 and CDR2 sequences are SGHNT and YYREEE (reference sequence). CDR3: CASSLIGTGYGYTF. The CDR3 DNA sequence: TGTGCCAGCAGCTTGATCGGGACAGGCTATGGCTACACCTTC.

The chain employs TRBV29-1 and TRBJ2-5; 9 nucleotides match TRBD1. The CDR3 spans 13 residues. Germline lookup yields CDR1 SQVTM and CDR2 ANQGSEA. After removal of 6 bases from V and 4 bases from J, the junction contained 6 bases not matched to a gene. CDR3 amino acids: CSVGTGSRETQYF. CDR3 in DNA: TGCAGCGTGGGGACAGGGTCGAGAGAGACCCAGTACTTC.

V and J are TRBV11-2 and TRBJ1-4; 7 bases are shared with TRBD1. This CDR3 is built from 14 residues. J gave up 7 bases and V 4 bases, and 6 bases lay outside the gene matches. Per germline, CDR1 SGHAT and CDR2 FQNNGV. DNA of the CDR3: TGTGCCAGCAGCTGGGACAGCGAAGGTGAAAAACTGTTTTTT. Protein product: CASSWDSEGEKLFF.

The chain joins TRBV9 to TRBJ2-6; 8 bases align to TRBD1. CDR3 length: 18 amino acids. The V segment lost 0 bases and the J segment 3 bases; nucleotides outside the gene matches: 8. Germline CDR1 and CDR2: SGDLS and YYNGEE. In DNA form, the CDR3 reads TGTGCCAGCAGCGTAGATGGGACAGGCTTCGGTGGGGCCAACGTCCTGACTTTC. Protein sequence: CASSVDGTGFGGANVLTF. Full variable domain (outside the CDR3, taken from reference TRBV9 and TRBJ2-6): DSGVTQTPKHLITATGQRVTLRCSPRSGDLSVYWYQQSLDQGLQFLIQYYNGEERAKGNILERFSAQQFPDLHSELNLSSLELGDSALYFCASSVDGTGFGGANVLTFGAGSRLTVL.

This clone was observed once. This rearrangement joins TRBV6-1 to TRBJ1-6; D remains ambiguous. The germline CDR1 and CDR2 sequences are MNHNS and SASEGT. V dropped 5 bases and J dropped 10 bases, with 15 bases sitting between them. CDR3 length: 14 amino acids. CDR3 protein: CASSTVWESSPLHF. The CDR3 DNA reads TGTGCCAGCAGTACCGTCTGGGAGAGCTCACCCCTCCACTTT.

Comments on this clone: Additional DNA sequences in this sample encode the identical CDR3. The V gene is TRBV15, the J gene TRBJ2-5; D perhaps matches TRBD2 (6 bases). This CDR3 is built from 15 residues. CDR1 is LNHNV and CDR2 is YYDKDF in the germline V gene (reference sequence). Between the trimmed V and J ends, which lost 1 base and 2 bases, there was a span of 11 bases. The CDR3 coding sequence is TGTGCCACCAGCAGAGCCCGGGGGTCTCAAGAGACCCAGTACTTC. It yields the protein CATSRARGSQETQYF.